This T cell receptor (beta chain) was identified during a study of shared clonotypes between healthy human individuals. The CDR3 spans 16 residues. CDR1 and CDR2 from the germline V gene are SGDLS and YYNGEE. J gave up 2 bases and V 3 bases, and 8 bases lay outside the gene matches. Profiling relied on immunoSEQ multiplex PCR, and the TCRdb table lists in-frame clones only, not all of them. The repertoire holds a few million clones, with more than 80% as singletons. This clone was seen a single time. The target antigen is unknown. General study points: Sequencing of the sorted subsets was shown by rarefaction to be incomplete despite large depth. Non-shared clonotypes were found to have lower generation probabilities than the clonotypes that were shared by all four of the sorted-subset donors.

The chain joins TRBV9 to TRBJ2-1, with 7 bases matching TRBD2. This receptor was identified in a man aged 18 to 35 in good health. Some clones in this sample may be carry-over from other donors' samples. What was sequenced was naive CD4+ T cells from PBMCs. Subset: CD45RA+ positively selected. CDR3 residues: CASSGGLLVTYNEQFF. The CDR3 nucleotides read TGTGCCAGCAGCGGGGGACTACTCGTCACCTACAATGAGCAGTTCTTC.